The clone carrying this TCR beta chain has at least ten counts. Antigen unknown. Patients selected for sequencing had displayed CD8+CD57+ cell expansion by flow cytometry. According to the study, genomic DNA was the template for TCR beta VDJ and CDR3 profiling. MiXCR, run by TCRdb on the reads, gives a single entry per CDR3 protein. This sample has 130,000 or so distinct CDR3 sequences, with 55% to 60% found just once. The entry originates in a study of CD8+CD57+ T cells in acquired aplastic anemia. Whole-study context: DNA from sorted CD4+ and CD8+ cells averaged roughly 3.2 ug.

Study-level points and caveats: Patients and healthy controls showed no significant CD8+ Simpson's diversity difference.

The CDR3 covers 14 residues. V was trimmed by 3 bases and J by 1 base, leaving 9 bases between them. Germline V gene lookup returns CDR1 MNHNS and CDR2 SASEGT. The sample consisted of sorted CD4+, CD8+, or CD8+CD57+ T cells (not recorded which) from PBMCs. The chain links TRBV6-1 to TRBJ1-1; TRBD1 might be the D (5 bases). The source of this sequence is a human donor with aplastic anemia. For the CDR3, the DNA is TGTGCCAGCAGTGATACGCAGGGGAACACTGAAGCTTTCTTT. It specifies CASSDTQGNTEAFF.